A single sample gave rise to the 10 T cell receptor beta chains below, sequenced in a study of T cell clones after liver transplantation (dated by TCRdb to between 2018 and 2020). The library was made by the immunoSEQ multiplex PCR assay. TCRdb provides this immuneACCESS table in a form limited to in-frame rearrangements. Some clones are lacking; in checked studies, under half of them reflect an unresolved V gene, and why the rest are absent is not known. For this sample the table gives tens of thousands of clones, of which around 84% were detected only once. The ten largest clones represent 2% to 2.5% of the sample. The source material was CD4+ T cells from blood, sampled 48 months after liver transplant. The receptors here all came from a human patient who received a liver transplant. Some T cells seen after a transplant may have their origin in the graft donor.

The V gene is TRBV10-3, the J gene TRBJ2-3; D could derive from TRBD1 or TRBD2 (5 bases each). Germline CDR1 is ENHRY and CDR2 is SYGVKD. V gave up 6 bases and J gave up 3 bases, with 19 bases separating them. The CDR3 length is 16 residues. CDR3 DNA sequence: TGTGCCATCAGCAACCCCCGGGACGGAGAAACAGATACGCAGTATTTT. It yields the protein CAISNPRDGETDTQYF.

The CDR3 is CASSVMLAGTNEQFF. The CDR3 DNA follows: TGTGCCAGCAGCGTAATGCTAGCGGGAACGAATGAGCAGTTCTTC. The chain links TRBV9 to TRBJ2-1, with TRBD2 matching 9 bases. V lost 1 base, J lost 7 bases, and 6 bases stayed unmatched. Germline loops: CDR1 SGDLS, CDR2 YYNGEE. The CDR3 runs 15 residues. Full variable domain (outside the CDR3, taken from reference TRBV9 and TRBJ2-1): DSGVTQTPKHLITATGQRVTLRCSPRSGDLSVYWYQQSLDQGLQFLIQYYNGEERAKGNILERFSAQQFPDLHSELNLSSLELGDSALYFCASSVMLAGTNEQFFGPGTRLTVL.

The genes are TRBV7-2 and TRBJ1-2, with 10 positions matching TRBD1. The CDR3 runs 15 residues. With 5 bases clipped from V and 8 bases from J, the junction kept 11 bases outside the gene matches. CDR1 is SGHTA and CDR2 is FQGNSA in the germline V gene. The CDR3 DNA reads as TGTGCCAGCAGCGCGTTTCGACAGGGGGCCGGAGGCTACACCTTC. Its translation is CASSAFRQGAGGYTF.

The chain joins TRBV7-9 to TRBJ2-1; D remains unclear. CDR1 SEHNR and CDR2 FQNEAQ come from the germline V gene (reference sequence). The CDR3 has 16 amino acids. Between the trimmed V and J ends, which lost 5 bases and 2 bases, there was a span of 16 bases. CDR3 DNA sequence: TGTGCCAGCAGCCAAAGGCTAGGTGGGGCCTACAATGAGCAGTTCTTC. Translating it yields CASSQRLGGAYNEQFF. The whole variable domain, filled in from reference TRBV7-9 and TRBJ2-1, reads DTGVSQNPRHKITKRGQNVTFRCDPISEHNRLYWYRQTLGQGPEFLTYFQNEAQLEKSRLLSDRFSAERPKGSFSTLEIQRTEQGDSAMYLCASSQRLGGAYNEQFFGPGTRLTVL.

The J gene is TRBJ1-5, the V gene TRBV7-2; D is ambiguous. The V and J ends lost 4 bases and 5 bases respectively, with 12 bases between them. The CDR3 loop spans 14 amino acids. The germline CDR1 and CDR2 sequences are SGHTA and FQGNSA. Here the CDR3 reads CASSYVMGDQPQHF. The CDR3 nucleotides read TGTGCCAGCAGCTACGTGATGGGTGATCAGCCCCAGCATTTT.

The V gene is TRBV6-1, the J gene TRBJ2-7, with a tentative D call TRBD2 (7 bases). V lost 7 bases to trimming and J lost 7 bases, with 20 bases between them. This CDR3 region has 14 residues. Germline V gives CDR1 MNHNS, CDR2 SASEGT. The CDR3, as DNA: TGTGCCAGCAATCTCGGGGTAGGGGGGGGTGAGCAGTACTTC. Translating it yields CASNLGVGGGEQYF.

The J gene is TRBJ2-3, the V gene TRBV4-3; D is possibly TRBD2 (5 bases). The germline gives CDR1 LGHNA, CDR2 YSLEER. V gave up 4 bases and J gave up 6 bases, with 17 bases separating them. The CDR3 loop spans 15 amino acids. CDR3: CASSLGLHLLDTQYF. The CDR3 nucleotides are TGCGCCAGCAGCCTAGGACTTCACCTCTTGGATACGCAGTATTTT.

The rearrangement joins TRBV15 to TRBJ1-2, with D hard to call. Looked up from germline, CDR1 is LNHNV and CDR2 is YYDKDF (reference sequence). The CDR3 is 14 residues long. Trimming took 6 bases from V and 0 from J, leaving 11 bases between them. The CDR3 nucleotides read TGTGCCACCAGTCCACGGGGATCTAACTATGGCTACACCTTC. Translating it yields CATSPRGSNYGYTF. Supplemented by reference TRBV15 and TRBJ1-2, the full variable domain reads DAMVIQNPRYQVTQFGKPVTLSCSQTLNHNVMYWYQQKSSQAPKLLFHYYDKDFNNEADTPDNFQSRRPNTSFCFLDIRSPGLGDTAMYLCATSPRGSNYGYTFGSGTRLTVV.

This CDR3 is CASSEFIAQETQYF. CDR3 in DNA: TGTGCCAGCAGTGAATTTATAGCGCAAGAGACCCAGTACTTC. The chain couples TRBV6-1 to TRBJ2-5; tentatively, D is TRBD2 (5 bases). The germline gives CDR1 MNHNS, CDR2 SASEGT. The CDR3 loop spans 14 amino acids. Trimming removed 2 bases at V and 2 bases at J, with 9 bases between.

CDR3 DNA sequence: TGTGCCAGCAGTTTCATAGGGTTGGAAGCTTTCTTT. Protein product: CASSFIGLEAFF. The genes are TRBV27 and TRBJ1-1, with no clear D. Germline CDR1 is MNHEY and CDR2 is SMNVEV (reference sequence). The CDR3 is 12 amino acids. Trimming took 3 bases from V and 8 from J, leaving 10 bases between them.